Listed here are 28 T cell receptor beta chains from one sample, sequenced in a study of blood T cell repertoires in COVID-19. Clones were read by immunoSEQ multiplex PCR, and TCRdb kept only the in-frame ones, dropping some. The sample carries approximately 300,000 clones, over 80% recorded once. The sequenced sample consisted of peripheral blood. The receptors were gathered from a woman aged 40-49 years with acute or convalescent COVID-19.

This chain joins TRBV3-1 (or the pseudogene TRBV3-2) and TRBJ2-1, with D possibly TRBD2 on 6 matching bases. Trimming took off 4 bases at V and 9 bases at J, with 13 bases between the two ends. CDR1 and CDR2 (germline): LGHDT, YNNKEL (reference sequence). The CDR3 length is 13 residues. CDR3 DNA sequence: TGTGCCAGCAGCCCTTATTCCGGGGGTGAGCAGTTCTTC. Translated: CASSPYSGGEQFF.

This clone was picked up one time. The rearrangement joins TRBV7-2 to TRBJ2-5, with 10 bases fitting TRBD1. The length of the CDR3 is 16 residues. The V and J ends lost 2 bases and 4 bases, in that order; junction bases with no gene match: 7. Germline lookup yields CDR1 SGHTA and CDR2 FQGNSA. The CDR3 bases are TGTGCCAGCAGCTTACCCGGGACAGGGGACGGAGAGACCCAGTACTTC. Protein product: CASSLPGTGDGETQYF.

The V and J genes are TRBV23-1 and TRBJ1-4; D gene unclear. TRBV23-1 is classed as an ORF, of uncertain function. The CDR3 spans 19 residues. V was cut by 0 bases and J by 0 bases, with 17 bases left in between. The CDR3 region is CASSQSKVLQNPTNEKLFF. The DNA for the CDR3 is TGCGCCAGCAGTCAATCGAAAGTTTTGCAGAATCCAACTAATGAAAAACTGTTTTTT.

The chain recombines TRBV10-3 with TRBJ1-6; 8 nucleotides match TRBD1. J lost 7 bases, V lost 0 bases, and 8 bases had no gene match. Germline CDR1 and CDR2: ENHRY and SYGVKD. CDR3 length equals 17 residues. CDR3 protein: CAISESQGGVGNSPLHF. CDR3 coding DNA: TGTGCCATCAGTGAGTCACAGGGGGGAGTGGGGAATTCACCCCTCCACTTT.

In nucleotides, the CDR3 is TGTGCCAGCAGTTTACCGGGACAGGATGGGGCGGAGTACTTC. Amino acids: CASSLPGQDGAEYF. The genes are TRBV6-5 and TRBJ2-4; 8 bases line up with TRBD1. The V gene's germline CDR1 is MNHEY and CDR2 SVGAGI. CDR3 length equals 14 residues. V gave up 4 bases and J gave up 14 bases; unmatched junction bases: 13.

This chain links TRBV5-4 with TRBJ1-2, with D perhaps matching TRBD1 (6 bases). The CDR3 has 16 residues. The V gene's germline CDR1 is SGHNT and CDR2 YYREEE (reference sequence). V lost 3 bases and J 0 bases, leaving 15 bases between the germline ends. The CDR3: CASSSLFGTPNYGYTF. CDR3 bases: TGTGCCAGCAGCTCCCTCTTTGGGACACCTAACTATGGCTACACCTTC.

The chain employs TRBV18 and TRBJ1-5, with 8 bases fitting TRBD1. J gave up 3 bases and V 8 bases, and 6 bases lay outside the gene matches. There are 14 residues in the CDR3. CDR1 is KGHSH and CDR2 is LQKENI in the germline V gene. The CDR3 sequence is CASRGTGSNQPQHF. The CDR3, as DNA: TGTGCCAGCCGAGGGACAGGCTCCAATCAGCCCCAGCATTTT.

This chain joins TRBV2 and TRBJ1-2; TRBD1 agrees at 8 bases. J gave up 2 bases and V 1 base, and 3 bases lay outside the gene matches. The CDR3 is made up of 15 amino acids. Germline CDR1 is SNHLY and CDR2 is FYNNEI. CDR3 loop: CASSEVPGGNYGYTF. The CDR3 DNA reads TGTGCCAGCAGTGAAGTCCCAGGGGGCAACTATGGCTACACCTTC.

This rearrangement joins TRBV11-2 to TRBJ2-5, with TRBD2 matching over 8 bases. This CDR3 has 16 residues. Trimming removed 2 bases from V and 5 bases from J; junction bases left unmatched: 10. The germline gives CDR1 SGHAT, CDR2 FQNNGV. The chain's CDR3 is CASSLTSSGHRETQYF. The CDR3 nucleotides are TGTGCCAGCAGCTTAACTTCTAGCGGGCACCGTGAGACCCAGTACTTC.

This clone has just a few counts. The chain combines TRBV6-5 with TRBJ1-5, with unresolved D. V gave up 2 bases and J gave up 0 bases, with 8 bases separating them. The CDR3 totals 15 residues. Germline assignment: CDR1 MNHEY and CDR2 SVGAGI. The CDR3 DNA reads TGTGCCAGCAGTTACGGGAGGTATAGCAATCAGCCCCAGCATTTT. Translating it yields CASSYGRYSNQPQHF.

Note on this clone: Other nucleotide sequences in the sample specify the same CDR3. The chain carries TRBV18 and TRBJ1-1, with 7 bases matching TRBD1. This CDR3 spans 15 amino acids. Germline loops: CDR1 KGHSH, CDR2 LQKENI. Unmatched junction bases numbered 8, after V lost 2 bases and J lost 5 bases. This CDR3 is CASSPEAGGRTEAFF. The CDR3 bases are TGTGCCAGCTCACCAGAAGCAGGGGGAAGGACTGAAGCTTTCTTT. Variable domain in full (rest from reference TRBV18 and TRBJ1-1): NAGVMQNPRHLVRRRGQEARLRCSPMKGHSHVYWYRQLPEEGLKFMVYLQKENIIDESGMPKERFSAEFPKEGPSILRIQQVVRGDSAAYFCASSPEAGGRTEAFFGQGTRLTVV.

The gene calls are TRBV11-2 and TRBJ1-2, with D maybe TRBD1 (5 bases). CDR1 SGHAT and CDR2 FQNNGV come from the germline V gene. The germline V and J ends were trimmed by 1 base and 2 bases, with 14 bases remaining between them. CDR3 length: 16 amino acids. The CDR3 spells CASSLVAGHQNYGYTF. CDR3 DNA: TGTGCCAGCAGCTTAGTTGCCGGACATCAAAACTATGGCTACACCTTC.

This chain connects TRBV7-2 to TRBJ2-5, with 9 positions matching TRBD2. The length of the CDR3 is 17 residues. The germline CDR1 and CDR2 sequences are SGHTA and FQGNSA. The V segment lost 2 bases and the J segment 7 bases; nucleotides outside the gene matches: 14. The CDR3 DNA is TGTGCCAGCAGCTTACCTGCCGAGCGGGGGGCCATAGGGACCCAGTACTTC. This encodes CASSLPAERGAIGTQYF.

V usage is TRBV4-1 and J usage is TRBJ1-5; 9 bases fit TRBD1. From germline, CDR1 is MGHRA and CDR2 YSYEKL. This CDR3 comprises 17 residues. V dropped 1 base and J dropped 1; count of bases not matched to a gene: 5. The CDR3 sequence: CASSQGSQGASNQPQHF. The CDR3 DNA reads TGCGCCAGCAGCCAAGGCTCACAGGGGGCCAGCAATCAGCCCCAGCATTTT.

The chain couples TRBV4-1 to TRBJ2-1, with D possibly TRBD1 on 6 matching bases. The length of the CDR3 is 14 residues. Germline values: CDR1 MGHRA, CDR2 YSYEKL. V lost 3 bases, J lost 9 bases, and 15 bases lay in between. The DNA for the CDR3 is TGCGCCAGCAGCCAGTATACAGGGATCGGTGAGCAGTTCTTC. It specifies CASSQYTGIGEQFF.

This chain links TRBV4-1 with TRBJ1-5; no clear D gene. The CDR3 has 14 amino acids. Germline loops: CDR1 MGHRA, CDR2 YSYEKL. The germline V and J ends were trimmed by 2 bases and 5 bases, with 10 bases remaining between them. This CDR3 reads CASSQRHGDQPQHF. The CDR3 DNA reads as TGCGCCAGCAGCCAACGACACGGGGATCAGCCCCAGCATTTT.

The chain has TRBV29-1 and TRBJ1-4; 10 bases line up with TRBD1. The CDR3 covers 15 residues. Germline CDR1 reads SQVTM; CDR2 reads ANQGSEA. With 7 bases clipped from V and 3 bases from J, the junction kept 8 bases outside the gene matches. The CDR3 sequence is CSGSGTGEANEKLFF. The CDR3 DNA sequence: TGCAGCGGATCCGGGACAGGGGAGGCTAATGAAAAACTGTTTTTT.

This rearrangement joins TRBV23-1 to TRBJ1-2; 8 nucleotides line up with TRBD1. TRBV23-1 qualifies as an ORF whose function is uncertain. This CDR3 has 19 amino acids. V was clipped by 4 bases and J by 0 bases; unmatched bases: 16. This CDR3 is CASSLSATGALLANYGYTF. CDR3 nucleotides: TGCGCCAGCAGTCTCTCCGCGACAGGGGCCCTACTAGCTAACTATGGCTACACCTTC.

This clone is a singleton in its sample. This chain connects TRBV2 to TRBJ1-1; D uncertain. Trimming pared 5 bases from V and 6 bases from J, leaving 13 bases between. Germline V gene sequence: CDR1 SNHLY, CDR2 FYNNEI. This CDR3 contains 13 residues. The DNA for the CDR3 is TGTGCCAGCAGTCTCCAGGCGGGATCTGAAGCTTTCTTT. Translation: CASSLQAGSEAFF.

The chain employs TRBV6-5 and TRBJ2-7; 12 nucleotides match TRBD2. V was clipped by 8 bases and J by 0 bases; unmatched bases: 5. The CDR3 is 15 residues long. Germline V gene lookup returns CDR1 MNHEY and CDR2 SVGAGI. The chain's CDR3 is CASSRLAGASYEQYV. CDR3 nucleotides: TGTGCCAGCTCCAGACTAGCGGGGGCCTCCTACGAGCAGTACGTC.

This rearrangement joins TRBV4-1 to TRBJ1-2, with 10 bases lining up with TRBD1. V lost 1 base, J lost 8 bases, and 10 bases stayed unmatched. From germline, CDR1 is MGHRA and CDR2 YSYEKL. This CDR3 contains 16 residues. The CDR3 nucleotides read TGCGCCAGCAGCCAAGTTCCGGGACAGGGGAGGTTCGGCTACACCTTC. Translation gives CASSQVPGQGRFGYTF.

This chain connects TRBV12-3 or TRBV12-4 to TRBJ1-5; TRBD1 is a possible D gene (6 bases). The CDR3 spans 13 residues. Trimming pared 6 bases from V and 6 bases from J, leaving 12 bases between. The CDR3: CASRLNRAQPQHF. The CDR3, as DNA: TGTGCCAGCAGGCTAAACAGGGCTCAGCCCCAGCATTTT.

CDR3 DNA sequence: TGTGCCACACATGACAGGGCCAAAAACATTCAGTACTTC. It codes for CATHDRAKNIQYF. The V call is TRBV19, the J call TRBJ2-4; TRBD1 is a possible D gene (6 bases). The CDR3 spans 13 residues. V lost 10 bases and J 1 base, leaving 11 bases between the germline ends. Germline-derived CDR1 and CDR2 are LNHDA and SQIVND (reference sequence).

The chain uses TRBV4-1 and TRBJ1-2; a weak D match, TRBD1 (5 bases). CDR3 length equals 13 residues. The V end was cut by 4 bases, the J end by 7 bases, with 13 bases between. Per germline, CDR1 MGHRA and CDR2 YSYEKL. DNA for the CDR3: TGCGCCAGCAGCCCACCAGGGTCCCCTGGCTACACCTTC. This sequence encodes CASSPPGSPGYTF.

The V and J genes are TRBV20-1 and TRBJ1-1; D is undetermined. The CDR3 sequence is 14 residues long. Between the trimmed V and J ends, which lost 3 bases and 0 bases, there was a span of 11 bases. The germline gives CDR1 DFQATT, CDR2 SNEGSKA (reference sequence). As DNA, the CDR3 is TGCAGTGCTAGTTGGGCACAACTGAACACTGAAGCTTTCTTT. It translates to CSASWAQLNTEAFF.

This clone was observed a single time. The J gene is TRBJ1-1, the V gene TRBV11-2; 9 bases align to TRBD1. The germline V gene has CDR1 SGHAT and CDR2 FQNNGV. The V and J ends lost 6 bases and 6 bases, in that order; junction bases with no gene match: 8. This CDR3 spans 14 amino acids. The CDR3 DNA sequence: TGTGCCAGCAGACAGGACAGGGGTAGCGCTGAAGCTTTCTTT. Residues: CASRQDRGSAEAFF.

The chain recombines TRBV7-2 with TRBJ2-7; perhaps TRBD1 as D (5 bases). CDR1 is SGHTA and CDR2 is FQGNSA in the germline V gene. The V end lost 2 bases, the J end lost 2 bases, and 10 bases lay between the germline ends. This CDR3 is 14 amino acids long. The CDR3 nucleotides read TGTGCCAGCAGCTTATATTCAGGGCCCTACGAGCAGTACGTC. This sequence encodes CASSLYSGPYEQYV.

This chain joins TRBV24-1 and TRBJ2-3, with D possibly matching TRBD2 (5 bases). The V end was cut by 10 bases, the J end by 3 bases, with 16 bases between. The V gene's germline CDR1 is KGHDR and CDR2 SFDVKD. This CDR3 region has 14 residues. CDR3 DNA sequence: TGTGCCACTTCTCCTGAGGGCTTAACAGATACGCAGTATTTT. It codes for CATSPEGLTDTQYF.